The T cell receptor (beta chain) under discussion was sequenced for a study of follicular helper T cells after annual influenza vaccination. Background on the study: Days 0, 7 and 28 post-vaccination were the blood draw times.

Clones were read by immunoSEQ multiplex PCR, and TCRdb kept only the in-frame ones, dropping some. The sample shows around 7,000 clones, roughly four fifths of them seen only once. Germline lookup yields CDR1 MNHNS and CDR2 SASEGT. The CDR3 has 15 residues. The V gene lost 3 bases and the J gene lost 8 bases, with 16 bases spanning the gap. Time point: 2015-2016 season, 7 days after influenza vaccination. The material was CXCR5- memory CD4+ T cells sorted from blood, obtained 7 days after influenza vaccination. The origin of this receptor is an adult who received the influenza vaccine. The V call is TRBV6-1, the J call TRBJ1-4; no clear D gene. Here the CDR3 DNA reads TGTGCCAGCAGTGATTCTATTGCGGCGCTCGAAAAACTGTTTTTT. This sequence encodes CASSDSIAALEKLFF.